Each of the 10 T cell receptor beta chains below was sequenced from the same sample in a study of cytomegalovirus exposure and HLA in healthy donors (dated by TCRdb to about 2017). Library creation used the immunoSEQ multiplex PCR assay. The multiplex PCR relied on a mix of 60 forward primers for TCR Vbeta segments and 13 reverse primers for TCR Jbeta segments. TCRdb provides this immuneACCESS table in a form limited to in-frame rearrangements. Some clones are lacking; in checked studies, under half of them reflect an unresolved V gene, and why the rest are absent is not known. This sample is represented by about 110,000 clones; 60% to 70% of them were singletons. The ten biggest clones cover approximately 3.8% of the sample. The source material was PBMCs. These receptors came from a man between 25 and 39 years old in good health and CMV-seropositive.

The chain couples TRBV6-1 to TRBJ2-1; 7 bases fit TRBD2. The ends lost 2 bases at V and 4 bases at J; junction bases unmatched: 14. The germline V gene has CDR1 MNHNS and CDR2 SASEGT. The CDR3 sequence is 18 residues long. The CDR3 DNA is TGTGCCAGCAGTGAACCCCTTGGTTACGGGGGGTTTTACAATGAGCAGTTCTTC. Its translation: CASSEPLGYGGFYNEQFF.

V and J are TRBV4-1 and TRBJ2-5, with 8 bases identical to TRBD1. The J call may not be correct, given that the DNA end is closer to TRBJ2-7. The germline gives CDR1 MGHRA, CDR2 YSYEKL. The CDR3 runs 15 residues. CDR3 DNA: TGCGCCAGCAGCTGGACAGGGTCGAGCTCCTACGAGCAGTACTTC. Translation gives CASSWTGSSSYEQYF.

This chain connects TRBV4-1 to TRBJ2-1; 9 nucleotides line up with TRBD2. CDR3 length equals 16 residues. Looked up from germline, CDR1 is MGHRA and CDR2 is YSYEKL. With V trimmed by 3 bases and J by 6 bases, 9 bases remained unmatched. This CDR3 reads CASSQGAASGVNEQFF. The CDR3 DNA reads as TGCGCCAGCAGCCAGGGAGCGGCTAGCGGGGTCAATGAGCAGTTCTTC.

The V and J genes are TRBV15 and TRBJ2-6; TRBD1 aligns across 10 bases. This CDR3 spans 19 amino acids. CDR1 LNHNV and CDR2 YYDKDF come from the germline V gene (reference sequence). With 2 bases clipped from V and 0 bases from J, the junction kept 7 bases outside the gene matches. CDR3 loop: CATSRPGTGDFSGANVLTF. Written as DNA, the CDR3 is TGTGCCACCAGCAGACCTGGGACAGGGGATTTCTCTGGGGCCAACGTCCTGACTTTC.

This clone has just one count. The V call is TRBV11-2, the J call TRBJ2-7, with 7 nucleotides matching TRBD1. The CDR3 loop spans 14 amino acids. CDR1 and CDR2 (germline): SGHAT, FQNNGV. The junction had 11 bases not matched to a gene; V was cut back by 5 bases and J by 7 bases. The CDR3 bases are TGTGCCAGCAGCCGGACAGGCCCCCTGTATGAGCAGTACTTC. Protein: CASSRTGPLYEQYF. Full variable domain (remainder filled in from reference TRBV11-2 and TRBJ2-7): EAGVAQSPRYKIIEKRQSVAFWCNPISGHATLYWYQQILGQGPKLLIQFQNNGVVDDSQLPKDRFSAERLKGVDSTLKIQPAKLEDSAVYLCASSRTGPLYEQYFGPGTRLTVT.

The chain employs TRBV10-3 and TRBJ1-2; TRBD1 aligns across 12 bases. CDR3 size: 17 residues. Trimming removed 0 bases from V and 8 bases from J; junction bases left unmatched: 10. CDR1 is ENHRY and CDR2 is SYGVKD in the germline V gene. The CDR3 sequence: CAISESGQGATGRGYTF. The CDR3 DNA sequence: TGTGCCATCAGTGAGTCGGGACAGGGGGCCACAGGACGAGGCTACACCTTC.

The V and J genes are TRBV29-1 and TRBJ1-2; 10 nucleotides match TRBD1. Germline CDR1 reads SQVTM; CDR2 reads ANQGSEA. This CDR3 has 14 amino acids. V trimming: 6 bases; J trimming: 4 bases; junction bases outside the gene matches: 8. CDR3 sequence: CSVYLTGGVYGYTF. In DNA, the CDR3 is TGCAGCGTATACCTGACAGGGGGCGTCTATGGCTACACCTTC.

V is TRBV6-6 and J is TRBJ2-7, with D perhaps matching TRBD2 (7 bases). The V gene's germline CDR1 is MNHNY and CDR2 SVGAGI (reference sequence). Trimming pared 2 bases from V and 6 bases from J, leaving 8 bases between. This CDR3 spans 12 amino acids. The CDR3 loop is CASSYGGAEQYF. The CDR3 DNA sequence: TGTGCCAGCAGTTACGGGGGGGCCGAGCAGTACTTC.

Here the CDR3 DNA reads TGTGCCAGCAGGATCGCGGTGGCCCAGCATTTT. Protein product: CASRIAVAQHF. The chain carries TRBV2 and TRBJ1-5; D remains ambiguous. The CDR3 contains 11 residues. The germline V and J ends were trimmed by 6 bases and 11 bases, with 11 bases remaining between them. Germline values: CDR1 SNHLY, CDR2 FYNNEI.

Here the CDR3 DNA reads TGTGCCAGTAGTATCGGACTAGGAGGGCAGTATTTT. It specifies CASSIGLGGQYF. This chain joins TRBV19 and TRBJ2-3; 7 nucleotides line up with TRBD2. This CDR3 has 12 residues. Trimming took 3 bases from V and 11 from J; bases not matched to a gene: 5. The V gene's germline CDR1 is LNHDA and CDR2 SQIVND (reference sequence).